One T cell receptor beta chain is described in this entry. The identical CDR3 is also encoded by other nucleotide sequences in the sample. Profiling relied on immunoSEQ multiplex PCR, and the TCRdb table lists in-frame clones only, not all of them. The sample includes around 990,000 clones, 60% to 80% of them seen just once. Donors included only healthy HIV-negative adults lacking recent acute infections or vaccinations. CD4+ cells underwent separation, giving CD45RA+ naive and CD45RA-negative memory subsets. The data were obtained in a study of shared clonotypes between healthy human individuals. Across the study: A donor's plate count was three for CD4 naive and three for CD4 memory; CD8 naive had two and CD8 memory one.

Germline CDR1 is SGHRS and CDR2 is YFSETQ. The CDR3 sequence is 16 residues long. With V trimmed by 4 bases and J by 4 bases, 6 bases remained unmatched. This clonotype was obtained from a man aged 18 to 30 in good health. Some clones in this sample may be carry-over from other donors' samples. The chain joins TRBV5-1 to TRBJ2-5; 14 positions match TRBD2. The sequencing input was memory CD4+ T cells from PBMCs. The sample's subset: CD45RA-negative fraction. CDR3 region: CASSLGLAGGGETQYF. The CDR3, as DNA: TGCGCCAGCAGCCTAGGACTAGCGGGAGGTGGAGAGACCCAGTACTTC.